Listed below are T cell receptor beta chains from one sample, sequenced in a study of shared clonotypes between healthy human individuals. Only in-frame clones appear in the TCRdb table, and some are missing; sequencing was by immunoSEQ multiplex PCR. Here the sample spans some 2.4 million clones, approximately 93% being singletons. The source material was naive CD4+ T cells from PBMCs. The source is a man younger than 35 in good health. Some clones in this sample may be carry-over from other donors' samples. Both conserved end residues are part of each CDR3.

v_gene: TRBV7-2; CDR3aa: CASSLVAGEGEQYF
v_gene: TRBV19; CDR3aa: CASSIAGQGPYEQFF
v_gene: TRBV4-3; CDR3aa: CASSQDWGSGYTF
v_gene: TRBV5-6; CDR3aa: CASSGAGSSTDTQYF
v_gene: TRBV19; CDR3aa: CASSIRTGNTGELFF
v_gene: TRBV9; CDR3aa: CASSATGGPYNEQFF
v_gene: TRBV7-9; CDR3aa: CAGLAGAYNEQFF
v_gene: TRBV2; CDR3aa: CASSSLWAVRGNPDTQYF
v_gene: TRBV9; CDR3aa: CASSVVGGDQAQYF
v_gene: TRBV28; CDR3aa: CASSPLGVPTDTQYF
v_gene: TRBV4-1; CDR3aa: CASSQDGGPRGETQYF
v_gene: TRBV11-2; CDR3aa: CASSRGDSSNQPQHF
v_gene: TRBV5-1; CDR3aa: CASSSGQGAGYTF
v_gene: TRBV19; CDR3aa: CASALAGVNVRETQYF
v_gene: TRBV6-1; CDR3aa: CASSEQDRAYEQYF
v_gene: TRBV18; CDR3aa: CASSPEGREQYF
v_gene: TRBV7-2; CDR3aa: CASSLRWGQLYEQYF
v_gene: TRBV27; CDR3aa: CASSLNGPYEQYF
v_gene: TRBV19; CDR3aa: CASSIVGRPSSYNEQFF
v_gene: TRBV4-1; CDR3aa: CASSTIQITGVLGEKLFF
v_gene: TRBV30; CDR3aa: CAWRGRLSAGNIQYF
v_gene: TRBV18; CDR3aa: CASSPSENQPQHF
v_gene: TRBV4-2; CDR3aa: CASSQEPVVRGEKLFF
v_gene: TRBV2; CDR3aa: CASARLAGAYNEQFF
v_gene: TRBV29-1; CDR3aa: CSSQHETGGLNTEAFF
v_gene: TRBV5-1; CDR3aa: CASSPGTANTEAFF
v_gene: TRBV10-3; CDR3aa: CAISVARGGEQFF
v_gene: TRBV28; CDR3aa: CASTPRAGSLYFYGYTF
v_gene: TRBV6-5; CDR3aa: CASRLRTGRVYEQYF
v_gene: TRBV6-1; CDR3aa: CASSEVNNQPQHF
v_gene: TRBV6-5; CDR3aa: CASRLMGTGYSPLHF
v_gene: TRBV27; CDR3aa: CASSFPGTRGGEQYF
v_gene: TRBV5-1; CDR3aa: CASSALQGSYNEQFF